This TCR beta chain was identified in a study of T cell repertoires in ileal Crohn's disease. Findings and limits, study-wide: Compared with non-smokers, active smokers at surgery showed more clonal expansions.

The time point was: inflamed ileum from the surgical specimen. Germline V gives CDR1 LNHDA, CDR2 SQIVND (reference sequence). The V and J ends lost 8 bases and 2 bases respectively, with 9 bases between them. The CDR3 has 12 residues. The assay was immunoSEQ multiplex PCR, and TCRdb's table has in-frame clones only and misses some. The sample holds about 8,000 clones, around 85% seen once. On this clone: The target antigen is unknown.

V is TRBV19 and J is TRBJ1-1; TRBD1 might be the D (5 bases). Sequencing used ileal tissue. The clonotype originates from an adult with Crohn's disease. CDR3 amino acids: CASGRVNTEAFF. CDR3 coding DNA: TGTGCCAGTGGCAGGGTAAACACTGAAGCTTTCTTT.